This entry lists 23 T cell receptor beta chains sequenced from one sample in a study of T cell responses to AZD1222 COVID-19 vaccine. Method: immunoSEQ multiplex PCR; TCRdb's copy keeps in-frame clones and lacks some. The sample includes around 150,000 clones, about 91% of them seen just once. The sample consisted of peripheral blood, taken on day 0 of AZD1222 vaccination. These receptors all stem from an adult in good health.

The V call is TRBV15, the J call TRBJ1-4, with 10 positions matching TRBD1. Germline loops: CDR1 LNHNV, CDR2 YYDKDF (reference sequence). V was clipped by 0 bases and J by 4 bases; unmatched bases: 8. The CDR3 has 18 amino acids. CDR3 in amino acids: CATSRDGSDRGLNEKLFF. The CDR3 DNA sequence: TGTGCCACCAGCAGAGATGGGTCCGACAGGGGGCTTAATGAAAAACTGTTTTTT.

This clone has only one observation. V usage is TRBV11-2 and J usage is TRBJ1-1, with D hard to call. V lost 5 bases and J lost 4, with 17 bases in between. From germline, CDR1 is SGHAT and CDR2 FQNNGV. CDR3 length equals 15 residues. The CDR3 region is CASSPSNPGTTEAFF. The DNA for the CDR3 is TGTGCCAGCAGCCCGAGTAACCCAGGAACCACTGAAGCTTTCTTT.

This clone was observed a handful of times. The V and J genes are TRBV19 and TRBJ1-1; D not certain. Germline CDR1 is LNHDA and CDR2 is SQIVND (reference sequence). V was shortened by 5 bases and J by 5 bases, with 12 bases between the two germline ends. CDR3 size: 13 residues. CDR3 amino acids: CASSGQMGTEAFF. In nucleotides, the CDR3 is TGTGCCAGTAGTGGGCAGATGGGGACTGAAGCTTTCTTT.

The CDR3 sequence: CASSSRGGSPLHF. The CDR3 coding sequence is TGTGCCAGTAGTAGCAGGGGGGGTTCACCCCTCCACTTT. The rearrangement joins TRBV19 to TRBJ1-6, with 7 bases that match TRBD1. The CDR3 has 13 residues. Germline V gene sequence: CDR1 LNHDA, CDR2 SQIVND (reference sequence). J gave up 9 bases and V 4 bases, and 3 bases lay outside the gene matches.

CDR3 protein: CASSPKQNNNEQFF. The CDR3 coding sequence is TGTGCCAGCTCACCGAAACAGAACAACAATGAGCAGTTCTTC. J is TRBJ2-1 and V is TRBV18; D gene uncertain. This CDR3 spans 14 amino acids. Germline CDR1 KGHSH, CDR2 LQKENI. Trimming shortened V by 3 bases and J by 5 bases, and 11 bases separated the two germline ends.

V is TRBV7-2 and J is TRBJ2-7, with D possibly matching TRBD1 (6 bases). The V gene's germline CDR1 is SGHTA and CDR2 FQGNSA. The CDR3 runs 19 residues. V was pared by 5 bases and J by 2 bases, with 28 bases between. The CDR3 sequence is CASSLGRVGHLVPTYEQYF. The CDR3 DNA reads as TGTGCCAGCAGCCTTGGGCGGGTGGGACACCTAGTCCCCACCTACGAGCAGTACTTC.

The chain joins TRBV9 to TRBJ1-1; 8 bases align to TRBD1. Trimming took 3 bases from V and 1 from J; bases not matched to a gene: 11. Germline CDR1 is SGDLS and CDR2 is YYNGEE. This CDR3 is built from 17 residues. The CDR3 DNA is TGTGCCAGCAGCGAGCTTGCGGCAGGGGGCGCGAACACTGAAGCTTTCTTT. It is translated as CASSELAAGGANTEAFF.

The V gene is TRBV7-2, the J gene TRBJ2-7; 7 bases are a match to TRBD1. This CDR3 comprises 16 residues. Per germline, CDR1 SGHTA and CDR2 FQGNSA. V gave up 5 bases and J gave up 4 bases; unmatched junction bases: 14. CDR3 coding DNA: TGTGCCAGCAGCGTCTATCTTACAGGGGCAGAGTACGAGCAGTACTTC. Protein: CASSVYLTGAEYEQYF.

The V call is TRBV4-1, the J call TRBJ2-7; 9 bases are shared with TRBD2. CDR1 is MGHRA and CDR2 is YSYEKL in the germline V gene. With V trimmed by 1 base and J by 2 bases, 6 bases remained unmatched. This CDR3 has 16 amino acids. Here the CDR3 DNA reads TGCGCCAGCAGCCAAGTGGTCCTAGCGGGGCCCTACGAGCAGTACTTC. This encodes CASSQVVLAGPYEQYF.

This CDR3 reads CASSEVRGSSYEQYF. The CDR3 bases are TGTGCCAGCAGTGAAGTCCGCGGGAGCTCCTACGAGCAGTACTTC. The chain uses TRBV6-1 and TRBJ2-7; 7 positions agree with TRBD2. Germline V CDR1 and CDR2: MNHNS, SASEGT. CDR3 length equals 15 residues. The V segment lost 1 base and the J segment 0 bases; nucleotides outside the gene matches: 3.

The chain uses TRBV11-1 and TRBJ1-1; D unclear. Germline-derived CDR1 and CDR2 are SGHAT and FQDESV (reference sequence). The germline V and J ends were trimmed by 2 bases and 3 bases, with 10 bases remaining between them. The CDR3 sequence is 14 residues long. CDR3 in amino acids: CASSLLGYDTEAFF. The CDR3 DNA is TGTGCCAGCAGCTTACTAGGGTACGACACTGAAGCTTTCTTT. Looking up the rest from reference TRBV11-1 and TRBJ1-1 gives the full variable domain: EAEVAQSPRYKITEKSQAVAFWCDPISGHATLYWYRQILGQGPELLVQFQDESVVDDSQLPKDRFSAERLKGVDSTLKIQPAELGDSAMYLCASSLLGYDTEAFFGQGTRLTVV.

V is TRBV19 and J is TRBJ2-2, with TRBD2 identical over 11 bases. The CDR3 contains 17 residues. CDR1 is LNHDA and CDR2 is SQIVND in the germline V gene (reference sequence). This CDR3 is CASTGLAGGSGVGELFF. CDR3 nucleotides: TGTGCGTCAACAGGTCTAGCGGGAGGAAGCGGTGTCGGGGAGCTGTTTTTT.

V gene TRBV6-5 combines with J gene TRBJ1-4, with D unresolved. CDR1 and CDR2 from the germline V gene are MNHEY and SVGAGI. V was trimmed by 0 bases and J by 6 bases, leaving 8 bases between them. The CDR3 spans 14 residues. The CDR3 nucleotides are TGTGCCAGCAGTTACTCGGTTCAGGATGAAAAACTGTTTTTT. Residues: CASSYSVQDEKLFF.

The chain links TRBV11-2 to TRBJ1-3; the D is unclear. CDR1 SGHAT and CDR2 FQNNGV come from the germline V gene. Trimming shortened V by 6 bases and J by 0 bases, and 9 bases separated the two germline ends. The CDR3 is made up of 14 amino acids. The DNA for the CDR3 is TGTGCCAGCAGTATTGTCAGCTCTGGAAACACCATATATTTT. It is translated as CASSIVSSGNTIYF.

This clone was seen a single time. The chain couples TRBV3-1 (or the pseudogene TRBV3-2) to TRBJ2-7; D is tentatively TRBD1 or TRBD2 (5 bases each). CDR1 is LGHDT, CDR2 YNNKEL, per germline (reference sequence). This CDR3 has 15 amino acids. Trimming shortened V by 1 base and J by 3 bases, and 13 bases separated the two germline ends. For the CDR3, the DNA is TGTGCCAGCAGCCAAGTTGAAGGGGACCGCTACGAGCAGTACTTC. Its protein product is CASSQVEGDRYEQYF.

The rearrangement links TRBV7-2 to TRBJ1-1, with D unclear. The V gene's germline CDR1 is SGHTA and CDR2 FQGNSA. The length of the CDR3 is 13 residues. With 5 bases removed from V and 3 bases from J, the gap between germline ends came to 10 bases. CDR3 sequence (DNA): TGTGCCAGCAGCGATATGTCGGACACTGAAGCTTTCTTT. Amino acid sequence: CASSDMSDTEAFF.

This clone was counted a single time. This chain links TRBV9 with TRBJ1-4, with 7 bases lining up with TRBD1. J lost 11 bases, V lost 3 bases, and 7 bases had no gene match. There are 13 residues in the CDR3. CDR1 and CDR2 (germline): SGDLS, YYNGEE. The CDR3 reads CASSADRAEKLFF. The DNA for the CDR3 is TGTGCCAGCAGCGCTGACAGGGCCGAGAAACTGTTTTTT. Together with reference TRBV9 and TRBJ1-4, the CDR3 gives the full variable domain: DSGVTQTPKHLITATGQRVTLRCSPRSGDLSVYWYQQSLDQGLQFLIQYYNGEERAKGNILERFSAQQFPDLHSELNLSSLELGDSALYFCASSADRAEKLFFGSGTQLSVL.

The rearrangement links TRBV5-6 to TRBJ2-4, with unresolved D. The germline V and J ends were trimmed by 0 bases and 0 bases, with 7 bases remaining between them. The V gene's germline CDR1 is SGHDT and CDR2 YYEEEE. This CDR3 is 15 amino acids long. The DNA of the CDR3 is TGTGCCAGCAGCTTGGGGACCCTAGCCAAAAACATTCAGTACTTC. As protein: CASSLGTLAKNIQYF.

This clone was observed once. This rearrangement joins TRBV12-3 or TRBV12-4 to TRBJ1-2, with 7 nucleotides matching TRBD1. The CDR3 runs 13 residues. V trimming: 6 bases; J trimming: 5 bases; junction bases outside the gene matches: 6. The CDR3 loop reads CASSLGQMYGYTF. In nucleotides, the CDR3 is TGTGCCAGCAGCCTGGGACAGATGTATGGCTACACCTTC.

V and J are TRBV27 and TRBJ1-5, with D unclear. With 3 bases removed from V and 6 bases from J, the gap between germline ends came to 12 bases. Germline lookup yields CDR1 MNHEY and CDR2 SMNVEV (reference sequence). This CDR3 is built from 14 residues. CDR3 in DNA: TGTGCCAGCAGTTTGGGCGGCCGACGTCAGCCCCAGCATTTT. Translating gives CASSLGGRRQPQHF.

About this clone itself: The junction differs from germline at one of its ends, possibly a read error. The gene calls are TRBV6-4 and TRBJ2-3; no firm D call. CDR3 length: 11 amino acids. Germline values: CDR1 MRHNA, CDR2 SNTAGT. The CDR3 spells CARLGTDTQYF. The CDR3, as DNA: TGCGCCAGGTTGGGTACAGATACGCAGTATTTT.

This sequence joins TRBV19 and TRBJ1-2; TRBD1 aligns across 7 bases. The CDR3 consists of 12 residues. Trimming cost V 6 bases and J 8 bases; bases outside gene matches: 6. CDR1 and CDR2 (germline): LNHDA, SQIVND (reference sequence). This CDR3 is CASRRTGDGYTF. The CDR3 DNA is TGTGCCAGTAGGCGAACAGGGGACGGCTACACCTTC.

The J gene is TRBJ1-1, the V gene TRBV30; D is unresolved. Germline CDR1 reads GTSNPN; CDR2 reads SVGIG (reference sequence). The CDR3 is 16 residues long. V was shortened by 3 bases and J by 1 base, with 18 bases between the two germline ends. This chain's CDR3 is CAWRLRSPRGNTEAFF. The CDR3 DNA reads as TGTGCCTGGAGGTTGAGGAGTCCCCGGGGGAACACTGAAGCTTTCTTT.